The 8 T cell receptor beta chains presented below share a single source sample, sequenced in a study of early stage breast cancer tumors. Clones were read by immunoSEQ multiplex PCR, and TCRdb kept only the in-frame ones, dropping some. The table records fewer than 30,000 clones, roughly 80% of them present only once. Material: blood. The receptor set was obtained from a person in their sixties or seventies with breast cancer.

The rearrangement uses TRBV18 and TRBJ2-1; a weak D match, TRBD1 (6 bases). The CDR3 is 15 amino acids. The ends were cut back, 4 bases at V and 6 bases at J, with 16 bases in the middle. The germline V gene encodes CDR1 KGHSH and CDR2 LQKENI. CDR3 DNA sequence: TGTGCCAGCTCACAGAGCCGGGGACAACCCAATGAGCAGTTCTTC. It is translated as CASSQSRGQPNEQFF.

V gene TRBV6-4 combines with J gene TRBJ1-2, with a possible D match to TRBD1 (6 bases). The CDR3 totals 14 residues. Trimming removed 2 bases at V and 0 bases at J, with 7 bases between. CDR1 and CDR2 from the germline V gene are MRHNA and SNTAGT. CDR3 loop: CASSDGGANYGYTF. CDR3 coding DNA: TGTGCCAGCAGTGACGGGGGCGCTAACTATGGCTACACCTTC.

This sequence joins TRBV18 and TRBJ2-5; TRBD2 is a possible D gene (5 bases). There are 12 residues in the CDR3. V was shortened by 3 bases and J by 3 bases, with 5 bases between the two germline ends. Germline assignment: CDR1 KGHSH and CDR2 LQKENI. The CDR3 region is CASSPGEETQYF. The CDR3 region has the DNA TGTGCCAGCTCACCCGGGGAAGAGACCCAGTACTTC.

This chain connects TRBV6-6 to TRBJ2-7, with a possible D match to TRBD2 (5 bases). Germline loops: CDR1 MNHNY, CDR2 SVGAGI (reference sequence). With 6 bases removed from V and 6 bases from J, the gap between germline ends came to 18 bases. The CDR3 is made up of 14 amino acids. The CDR3 protein is CASSFIEGAPEQYF. The CDR3 DNA follows: TGTGCCAGCAGCTTTATTGAGGGTGCCCCCGAGCAGTACTTC.

V and J are TRBV9 and TRBJ1-2, with a weak D call TRBD1 (6 bases). V dropped 3 bases and J dropped 6 bases, with 15 bases sitting between them. The CDR3 extends over 14 amino acids. Germline CDR1 reads SGDLS; CDR2 reads YYNGEE. The CDR3 spells CASSAPTGLDGYTF. The CDR3 nucleotides are TGTGCCAGCAGCGCCCCGACAGGTCTGGATGGCTACACCTTC. Variable domain in full (rest from reference TRBV9 and TRBJ1-2): DSGVTQTPKHLITATGQRVTLRCSPRSGDLSVYWYQQSLDQGLQFLIQYYNGEERAKGNILERFSAQQFPDLHSELNLSSLELGDSALYFCASSAPTGLDGYTFGSGTRLTVV.

The chain has TRBV6-5 and TRBJ2-7; D may be TRBD1 (8 bases). The CDR3 runs 14 residues. V was cut by 6 bases and J by 3 bases, with 15 bases left in between. CDR1 MNHEY and CDR2 SVGAGI come from the germline V gene. CDR3 in amino acids: CASRTDREGYEQYF. DNA for the CDR3: TGTGCCAGCAGGACGGACAGGGAGGGCTACGAGCAGTACTTC.

This sequence joins TRBV7-2 and TRBJ2-7; no clear D gene. There are 12 residues in the CDR3. The germline V gene has CDR1 SGHTA and CDR2 FQGNSA. Deletions cut 0 bases from V and 7 bases from J, with 7 bases between. CDR3 loop: CASSLAPLEQYF. In nucleotides, the CDR3 is TGTGCCAGCAGCTTAGCCCCCCTGGAGCAGTACTTC.

The J gene is TRBJ1-2, the V gene TRBV30, with D perhaps TRBD1 (6 bases). This CDR3 is 12 amino acids long. Germline V gives CDR1 GTSNPN, CDR2 SVGIG (reference sequence). The ends were cut back, 3 bases at V and 8 bases at J, with 13 bases in the middle. The CDR3 loop is CAWSGGPGGYTF. CDR3 sequence (DNA): TGTGCCTGGAGCGGGGGGCCGGGCGGCTACACCTTC.